The next 16 T cell receptor beta chains were all read from a single sample in a study of blood T cell repertoires in COVID-19. Repertoires were generated with immunoSEQ multiplex PCR, while TCRdb's copy carries only in-frame clones and drops some. The table shows approximately 40,000 clones, with roughly 78% occurring only once. Specimen: peripheral blood. Receptors originate from a man aged 80 or over with active or convalescent COVID-19.

J is TRBJ2-2 and V is TRBV25-1; 8 nucleotides match TRBD1. Germline assignment: CDR1 MGHDK and CDR2 SYGVNS. The V segment lost 2 bases and the J segment 7 bases; nucleotides outside the gene matches: 3. This CDR3 region has 14 residues. The CDR3 reads CASSEGQGGGELFF. The CDR3 DNA reads TGTGCCAGCAGTGAAGGACAGGGAGGCGGGGAGCTGTTTTTT.

This clone occurred once. The V gene is TRBV9, the J gene TRBJ1-3; 7 nucleotides agree with TRBD1. This CDR3 spans 16 amino acids. Looked up from germline, CDR1 is SGDLS and CDR2 is YYNGEE. Germline trimming cut 4 bases from V and 2 bases from J; bases unmatched to any gene: 9. The DNA for the CDR3 is TGTGCCAGCAGCTCCAACAGGGGTGGGGCTGGAAACACCATATATTTT. Amino acid sequence: CASSSNRGGAGNTIYF.

The chain employs TRBV28 and TRBJ1-2; TRBD1 might be the D (6 bases). The CDR3 length is 14 residues. Germline CDR1 MDHEN, CDR2 SYDVKM. Trimming cost V 7 bases and J 2 bases, with 14 bases left between them. The CDR3 sequence: CASTPTGTNYGYTF. CDR3 DNA: TGTGCCAGCACCCCGACAGGTACAAACTATGGCTACACCTTC.

V and J are TRBV5-6 and TRBJ1-5, with D maybe TRBD1 (6 bases). The V gene's germline CDR1 is SGHDT and CDR2 YYEEEE. The CDR3 spans 15 residues. Trimming shortened V by 0 bases and J by 7 bases, and 14 bases separated the two germline ends. As DNA, the CDR3 is TGTGCCAGCAGCTTGGGATACAGGGCTGGACAGCCCCAGCATTTT. It translates to CASSLGYRAGQPQHF.

In regard to this clone: Other DNA sequences in the same sample also yield this CDR3. The chain joins TRBV5-1 to TRBJ2-3, with D maybe TRBD2 (7 bases). The CDR3 loop spans 15 amino acids. Trimming shortened V by 1 base and J by 0 bases, and 9 bases separated the two germline ends. Germline values: CDR1 SGHRS, CDR2 YFSETQ. The chain's CDR3 is CASSLRGASTDTQYF. The CDR3 DNA reads as TGCGCCAGCAGCTTGCGGGGGGCTAGCACAGATACGCAGTATTTT.

The chain uses TRBV2 and TRBJ1-1; D is undetermined. CDR3 length: 14 amino acids. Trimming left V 1 base short and J 3 bases short, with 9 bases between. Germline assignment: CDR1 SNHLY and CDR2 FYNNEI. The CDR3 sequence is CASSEGLGYTEAFF. In DNA, the CDR3 is TGTGCCAGCAGTGAAGGACTCGGTTACACTGAAGCTTTCTTT.

This clone was seen once. The chain combines TRBV7-2 with TRBJ2-1; D perhaps matches TRBD1 (5 bases). V lost 5 bases and J lost 5, with 13 bases in between. Looked up from germline, CDR1 is SGHTA and CDR2 is FQGNSA. CDR3 size: 14 residues. The CDR3: CASSQQGAHNEQFF. CDR3 bases: TGTGCCAGCAGCCAACAAGGGGCCCACAATGAGCAGTTCTTC.

The chain couples TRBV7-2 to TRBJ2-7; 7 bases line up with TRBD1. The CDR3 is made up of 16 amino acids. Germline values: CDR1 SGHTA, CDR2 FQGNSA. Losses at the gene ends were 1 base for V and 4 bases for J; bases not matched to a gene: 10. The CDR3 DNA reads as TGTGCCAGCAGCTTAGGTCCGGGACAGCAGGGTTACGAGCAGTACTTC. The encoded protein is CASSLGPGQQGYEQYF. The full variable domain, completed using reference TRBV7-2 and TRBJ2-7, is GAGVSQSPSNKVTEKGKDVELRCDPISGHTALYWYRQSLGQGLEFLIYFQGNSAPDKSGLPSDRFSAERTGGSVSTLTIQRTQQEDSAVYLCASSLGPGQQGYEQYFGPGTRLTVT.

V gene TRBV7-3 combines with J gene TRBJ1-1; weak D call: TRBD1 (5 bases). The CDR3 length is 18 residues. In germline, CDR1 is SGHTA, CDR2 FQGTGA. Trimming pared 3 bases from V and 1 base from J, leaving 21 bases between. The CDR3 sequence is CASSLGTVGAARNTEAFF. The CDR3 DNA follows: TGTGCCAGCAGCTTGGGAACGGTTGGGGCAGCGAGGAACACTGAAGCTTTCTTT.

The chain couples TRBV18 to TRBJ2-1; 7 bases agree with TRBD2. V shed 2 bases, J shed 8 bases, and the junction held 6 bases outside the gene matches. Germline lookup yields CDR1 KGHSH and CDR2 LQKENI. This CDR3 region has 14 residues. Here the CDR3 DNA reads TGTGCCAGCTCACCAAGCGGGGTGGTGGATGAGCAGTTCTTC. Amino acid sequence: CASSPSGVVDEQFF.

For the CDR3, the DNA is TGTGCCAGCAGCTTGGCAGGACACACGAACACTGAAGCTTTCTTT. It specifies CASSLAGHTNTEAFF. The chain joins TRBV5-4 to TRBJ1-1; a weak D match, TRBD1 (5 bases). The CDR3 sequence is 15 residues long. Trimming cost V 0 bases and J 1 base, with 10 bases left between them. Germline CDR1 SGHNT, CDR2 YYREEE (reference sequence).

V gene TRBV6-6 combines with J gene TRBJ2-1; D is unclear. With 10 bases removed from V and 0 bases from J, the gap between germline ends came to 10 bases. CDR3 size: 13 residues. The germline V gene has CDR1 MNHNY and CDR2 SVGAGI (reference sequence). The CDR3 reads CATYFSSYNEQFF. The CDR3 DNA sequence: TGTGCCACGTATTTCAGCTCCTACAATGAGCAGTTCTTC.

The chain employs TRBV11-2 and TRBJ2-7, with 11 bases lining up with TRBD2. The V segment lost 6 bases and the J segment 6 bases; nucleotides outside the gene matches: 7. The CDR3 totals 14 residues. Germline CDR1 reads SGHAT; CDR2 reads FQNNGV. CDR3 DNA: TGTGCCAGCAGACCGACTAGCGGGGAAGGCGAGCAGTACTTC. Its protein product is CASRPTSGEGEQYF.

Here the CDR3 DNA reads TGTGCCAGCACCACCCAGGGGGGGAACACTGAAGCTTTCTTT. Its translation is CASTTQGGNTEAFF. The rearrangement links TRBV28 to TRBJ1-1; 7 nucleotides line up with TRBD1. V was clipped by 7 bases and J by 1 base; unmatched bases: 6. The germline gives CDR1 MDHEN, CDR2 SYDVKM. There are 14 residues in the CDR3.

CDR3 amino acids: CASSAAGAVIYEQYF. The CDR3 coding sequence is TGTGCCAGTAGTGCTGCCGGCGCGGTGATCTACGAGCAGTACTTC. This chain joins TRBV19 and TRBJ2-7, with no clear D. The CDR3 consists of 15 residues. Germline V gene sequence: CDR1 LNHDA, CDR2 SQIVND (reference sequence). Trimming took off 5 bases at V and 3 bases at J, with 17 bases between the two ends.

DNA for the CDR3: TGTGCCAGCTCACCACCCCAGGGGGACCGCTTTGAAAAACTGTTTTTT. As protein: CASSPPQGDRFEKLFF. V and J are TRBV18 and TRBJ1-4; 7 nucleotides agree with TRBD1. The germline gives CDR1 KGHSH, CDR2 LQKENI. V dropped 0 bases and J dropped 7; count of bases not matched to a gene: 8. The CDR3 has 16 residues. The entire variable domain, with the rest obtained from reference TRBV18 and TRBJ1-4, is as follows: NAGVMQNPRHLVRRRGQEARLRCSPMKGHSHVYWYRQLPEEGLKFMVYLQKENIIDESGMPKERFSAEFPKEGPSILRIQQVVRGDSAAYFCASSPPQGDRFEKLFFGSGTQLSVL.